This is a list of T cell receptor beta chains from one sample in a study of T cell responses to AZD1222 COVID-19 vaccine. Clones were read by immunoSEQ multiplex PCR, and TCRdb kept only the in-frame ones, dropping some. The repertoire holds 99,000 or so clones, with around nine tenths as singletons. The sequenced sample was peripheral blood, obtained 28 days after the second dose of the MenACWY control vaccine. All receptors come from an adult who received the MenACWY meningococcal vaccine as a control. The CDR3 runs from the conserved cysteine through the conserved F or W. Each record gives: clone size, D gene, CDR3 length, J gene, V gene, CDR3 DNA, CDR3 protein. The D gene is left open where the match is weak. Size is omitted from some rows. Given values are once, few, many or a class for expanded clones.

size: .; D: TRBD1; length: 15; J: TRBJ2-5; V: TRBV10-3; DNA: TGTGCCATCAGTGATACTACAGGGGACCAAGAGACCCAGTACTTC; CDR3: CAISDTTGDQETQYF
size: .; D: TRBD2; length: 15; J: TRBJ2-1; V: TRBV5-4; DNA: TGTGCCAGCAGCCTTCCGACTAGCGGTTACAATGAGCAGTTCTTC; CDR3: CASSLPTSGYNEQFF
size: .; D: .; length: 13; J: TRBJ1-1; V: TRBV20-1; DNA: TGCAGTGCTAGTGGGGGTGCTAACACTGAAGCTTTCTTT; CDR3: CSASGGANTEAFF
size: .; D: .; length: 14; J: TRBJ1-1; V: TRBV7-2; DNA: TGTGCCAGCAGCTTAGCGCTGAAGAACACTGAAGCTTTCTTT; CDR3: CASSLALKNTEAFF
size: .; D: .; length: 12; J: TRBJ1-5; V: TRBV28; DNA: TGTGCCAGCAGCTTTAGCAATCAGCCCCAGCATTTT; CDR3: CASSFSNQPQHF
size: .; D: .; length: 12; J: TRBJ2-7; V: TRBV15; DNA: TGTGCCACCAGCAGAGATATCGACGAGCAGTACTTC; CDR3: CATSRDIDEQYF
size: .; D: .; length: 16; J: TRBJ2-5; V: TRBV28; DNA: TGTGCCAGCAGTCTCCCGCTTCCAGGCAGCGAAGAGACCCAGTACTTC; CDR3: CASSLPLPGSEETQYF
size: once; D: .; length: 11; J: TRBJ1-2; V: TRBV2; DNA: TGTGCCAGGCTGGGACCTACTGGCTACACCTTC; CDR3: CARLGPTGYTF
size: .; D: .; length: 13; J: TRBJ2-3; V: TRBV5-1; DNA: TGCGCCAGCAGCTTGGTGCGGACAGATACGCAGTATTTT; CDR3: CASSLVRTDTQYF
size: .; D: TRBD1; length: 17; J: TRBJ1-3; V: TRBV7-2; DNA: TGTGCCAGCAGCTACGAAACAGGGGGCAATCCTGGAAACACCATATATTTT; CDR3: CASSYETGGNPGNTIYF
size: once; D: .; length: 15; J: TRBJ2-5; V: TRBV19; DNA: TGTGCCAGTAGTATGTCTCGGGGGCGCACAGAGACCCAGTACTTC; CDR3: CASSMSRGRTETQYF
size: .; D: .; length: 20; J: TRBJ2-1; V: TRBV4-2; DNA: TGTGCCAGCAGTCCCCGACAGGTACGATTGCTTCAGCCCTCCTACAATGAGCAGTTCTTC; CDR3: CASSPRQVRLLQPSYNEQFF
size: .; D: .; length: 12; J: TRBJ2-3; V: TRBV6-5; DNA: TGTGCCAGCAAGTCCCTCACAGATACGCAGTATTTT; CDR3: CASKSLTDTQYF
size: .; D: .; length: 15; J: TRBJ1-4; V: TRBV7-2; DNA: TGTGCCAGCAGTCCCACCGATGCAACTAATGAAAAACTGTTTTTT; CDR3: CASSPTDATNEKLFF
size: few; D: TRBD2; length: 14; J: TRBJ2-3; V: TRBV7-9; DNA: TGTGCCACTCAACTCGCGGGGGGCACAGATACGCAGTATTTT; CDR3: CATQLAGGTDTQYF
size: few; D: TRBD2; length: 16; J: TRBJ2-1; V: TRBV10-3; DNA: TGTGCCATCAGTGAGTCAAGCGGGGGGGCGGCCAATGAGCAGTTCTTC; CDR3: CAISESSGGAANEQFF
size: .; D: .; length: 16; J: TRBJ1-2; V: TRBV21-1; DNA: TGTGCCAGCAGCACACATCACCGGGACAGAAGGAATGGCTACACCTTC; CDR3: CASSTHHRDRRNGYTF
size: once; D: .; length: 15; J: TRBJ2-3; V: TRBV18; DNA: TGTGCCAGCTCACCACTGGACACTAGCACAGATACGCAGTATTTT; CDR3: CASSPLDTSTDTQYF
size: once; D: .; length: 13; J: TRBJ2-7; V: TRBV27; DNA: TGTGCCAGCGGCGACGTCGGGTTGTACGAGCAGTACTTC; CDR3: CASGDVGLYEQYF
size: few; D: TRBD1; length: 18; J: TRBJ1-6; V: TRBV4-3; DNA: TGCGCCAGCAGCCAGACGATGACAGGGTCCCCCTATAATTCACCCCTCCACTTT; CDR3: CASSQTMTGSPYNSPLHF
size: .; D: TRBD2; length: 18; J: TRBJ2-3; V: TRBV19; DNA: TGTGCCAGTAGTGTGGGTAGCGGGGGGGCAATGGGCACAGATACGCAGTATTTT; CDR3: CASSVGSGGAMGTDTQYF
size: .; D: TRBD1; length: 16; J: TRBJ1-6; V: TRBV6-2/TRBV6-3; DNA: TGTGCCAGCAGTTCCCCCCAGGGGGCGAATAATTCACCCCTCCACTTT; CDR3: CASSSPQGANNSPLHF
size: .; D: TRBD1; length: 15; J: TRBJ1-5; V: TRBV4-1; DNA: TGCGCCAGCAGCCAAACGAGACAGGGAGGCCAGCCCCAGCATTTT; CDR3: CASSQTRQGGQPQHF
size: .; D: TRBD2; length: 15; J: TRBJ2-2; V: TRBV10-2; DNA: TGCGCCAGCGTCCCAACGTCTAGCGGGGCCGGGGAGCTGTTTTTT; CDR3: CASVPTSSGAGELFF
size: once; D: .; length: 15; J: TRBJ1-1; V: TRBV6-5; DNA: TGTGCCAGCAAGAACAGGGAGGCCTTGAACACTGAAGCTTTCTTT; CDR3: CASKNREALNTEAFF
size: .; D: .; length: 15; J: TRBJ2-3; V: TRBV11-3; DNA: TGTGCCAGCAGCTTAGGGGGCTCTAGCACAGATACGCAGTATTTT; CDR3: CASSLGGSSTDTQYF
size: once; D: .; length: 17; J: TRBJ1-3; V: TRBV7-2; DNA: TGTGCCAGCAGCTTCGTTCCGGGATCCGTCTCTGGAAACACCATATATTTT; CDR3: CASSFVPGSVSGNTIYF
size: .; D: .; length: 14; J: TRBJ1-5; V: TRBV10-2; DNA: TGCGCCAGCAGTGACAGCCGTTCCAATCAGCCCCAGCATTTT; CDR3: CASSDSRSNQPQHF
size: .; D: TRBD2; length: 15; J: TRBJ2-3; V: TRBV5-1; DNA: TGCGCCAGCAGCTGGGGGACTAGCCCGGGAGATACGCAGTATTTT; CDR3: CASSWGTSPGDTQYF
size: .; D: TRBD1; length: 16; J: TRBJ2-3; V: TRBV28; DNA: TGTGCCAGCAGTTTACCGGGACAGGGGTTGACAGATACGCAGTATTTT; CDR3: CASSLPGQGLTDTQYF
size: .; D: .; length: 15; J: TRBJ2-1; V: TRBV9; DNA: TGTGCCAGCAGCGTAAGGGGGGTACCCTACAATGAGCAGTTCTTC; CDR3: CASSVRGVPYNEQFF
size: few; D: TRBD2; length: 15; J: TRBJ2-1; V: TRBV24-1; DNA: TGTGCCACCAGTGTGGGTCTAGCGGGGGTAAATGAGCAGTTCTTC; CDR3: CATSVGLAGVNEQFF
size: few; D: TRBD2; length: 14; J: TRBJ2-7; V: TRBV5-4; DNA: TGTGCCAGCAGCCCAGCGGGGGGGCCAGACGAGCAGTACTTC; CDR3: CASSPAGGPDEQYF
size: .; D: .; length: 13; J: TRBJ1-6; V: TRBV11-3; DNA: TGTGCCAGCAGCGCAACAGGGCGGTCACCCCTCCACTTT; CDR3: CASSATGRSPLHF
size: .; D: .; length: 18; J: TRBJ1-6; V: TRBV3-1/TRBV3-2; DNA: TGTGCCAGCAGCCAAGAACAGAATTCAGTTCGATATAATTCACCCCTCCACTTT; CDR3: CASSQEQNSVRYNSPLHF
size: .; D: TRBD1; length: 16; J: TRBJ1-6; V: TRBV6-5; DNA: TGTGCCAGCAGTTACGGGATACAGGGGGCAAATTCACCCCTCCACTTT; CDR3: CASSYGIQGANSPLHF
size: .; D: TRBD2; length: 16; J: TRBJ2-5; V: TRBV7-2; DNA: TGTGCCAGCAGTACCCTCGGTAGCGGGGGGGCGGAGACCCAGTACTTC; CDR3: CASSTLGSGGAETQYF
size: .; D: TRBD1; length: 18; J: TRBJ1-3; V: TRBV6-4; DNA: TGTGCCAGCAGTGACAGAAGACAGGGGGGCCAATCTGGAAACACCATATATTTT; CDR3: CASSDRRQGGQSGNTIYF
size: .; D: .; length: 13; J: TRBJ2-7; V: TRBV7-8; DNA: TGTGCCAGCAGCTTAGTTAACCTCTACGAGCAGTACTTC; CDR3: CASSLVNLYEQYF
size: .; D: TRBD2; length: 17; J: TRBJ2-4; V: TRBV3-1/TRBV3-2; DNA: TGTGCCAGCAGCCCGCGCGCGGGGGAGCTAGCCAAAAACATTCAGTACTTC; CDR3: CASSPRAGELAKNIQYF
size: .; D: .; length: 13; J: TRBJ1-2; V: TRBV30; DNA: TGTGCCTGGAGCAGACTCCCCCAGTGGGGCTACACCTTC; CDR3: CAWSRLPQWGYTF
size: .; D: TRBD2; length: 13; J: TRBJ2-7; V: TRBV5-1; DNA: TGCGCCAGCAGCCCCTCGGGGGGCTACGAGCAGTACTTC; CDR3: CASSPSGGYEQYF
size: .; D: .; length: 12; J: TRBJ2-1; V: TRBV18; DNA: TGTGCCAGCTCACCCGGACAACCCGAGCAGTTCTTC; CDR3: CASSPGQPEQFF
size: once; D: TRBD2; length: 19; J: TRBJ2-1; V: TRBV2; DNA: TGTGCCAGCAGTGAAACTCCGTGGACTAGCCAAAGGGGGTACAATGAGCAGTTCTTC; CDR3: CASSETPWTSQRGYNEQFF
size: .; D: .; length: 16; J: TRBJ1-5; V: TRBV3-1/TRBV3-2; DNA: TGTGCCAGCAGCCAAAACCCGGGGCAGACCAATCAGCCCCAGCATTTT; CDR3: CASSQNPGQTNQPQHF